A selection of T cell receptor beta chains follows, all from one sample in a study of T cell repertoires in cytomegalovirus infection. TCRdb re-analysed the reads in MiXCR, keeping a single row per CDR3 protein. Among around 100,000 distinct CDR3 sequences listed, about a quarter were seen once. The sample comprised CD8+ T cells from PBMCs. Receptor source: a human donor in good health (CMV status not recorded). Some clones in this sample may be carry-over from other donors' samples. Both conserved end residues are part of each CDR3. The D gene is left open where the match is weak. Clone size, where shown, is once, few, many, or a class for clones that have expanded.

d_call	clone_size	v_call	j_call	cdr3_aa	cdr3_nt
TRBD1	.	TRBV30	TRBJ2-3	CAWNRGVGDTQYF	TGTGCCTGGAACAGGGGAGTCGGAGATACGCAGTATTTT
.	.	TRBV30	TRBJ2-6	CAWSGTASSGANVLTF	TGTGCCTGGAGTGGGACCGCCAGCTCTGGGGCCAACGTCCTGACTTTC
.	many	TRBV7-2	TRBJ1-2	CASSSPSRTRFGGYTF	TGTGCCAGCAGCTCCCCATCGAGGACCCGATTCGGCGGCTACACCTTC
TRBD1	many	TRBV28	TRBJ1-5	CASSLLGQADDQPQHF	TGTGCCAGCAGTCTATTGGGACAGGCGGACGATCAGCCCCAGCATTTT
.	many	TRBV7-6	TRBJ2-5	CASSLVTQETQYF	TGTGCCAGCAGCTTAGTTACCCAAGAGACCCAGTACTTC
.	few	TRBV7-2	TRBJ2-7	CASSLSGFDDEQYF	TGTGCCAGCAGCTTATCAGGGTTCGACGACGAGCAGTACTTC
.	.	TRBV6-5	TRBJ2-7	CASSSDSGQSTWEQYF	TGTGCCAGCAGTTCGGACAGCGGGCAGTCAACTTGGGAGCAGTACTTC
.	many	TRBV7-8	TRBJ2-3	CASSLVADTDTQYF	TGTGCCAGCAGCTTAGTAGCGGACACAGATACGCAGTATTTT
.	many	TRBV7-3	TRBJ1-1	CASSSSGNTEAFF	TGTGCCAGCAGCTCGTCAGGGAACACTGAAGCTTTCTTT
.	many	TRBV7-4	TRBJ1-1	CASSPQGRVNTEAFF	TGTGCCAGCAGCCCTCAGGGACGGGTGAACACTGAAGCTTTCTTT
TRBD1	few	TRBV7-8	TRBJ1-6	CASSSHGDRSPLHF	TGTGCCAGCAGCTCCCATGGGGACAGGTCACCCCTCCACTTT
.	.	TRBV15	TRBJ2-1	CATSRDWASSYNEQFF	TGTGCCACCAGCAGAGATTGGGCGAGCTCCTACAATGAGCAGTTCTTC
TRBD1	many	TRBV11-2	TRBJ2-7	CASSLDRGAYEQYF	TGTGCCAGCAGCTTGGACAGGGGAGCCTACGAGCAGTACTTC
.	few	TRBV5-8	TRBJ2-1	CASSLGSGRGNEQFF	TGTGCCAGCAGCTTGGGATCGGGAAGGGGCAATGAGCAGTTCTTC
.	once	TRBV6-5	TRBJ1-2	CASSYSNSPYGYTF	TGTGCCAGCAGTTACTCGAACAGCCCCTATGGCTACACCTTC
.	few	TRBV7-6	TRBJ1-5	CASSLEPRQPQHF	TGTGCCAGCAGCTTAGAGCCGCGTCAGCCCCAGCATTTT
TRBD1	many	TRBV7-2	TRBJ1-2	CASSLGGTGAISNYGYTF	TGTGCCAGCAGCTTAGGAGGGACAGGGGCGATCTCGAACTATGGCTACACCTTC
.	.	TRBV4-3	TRBJ1-1	CASSHSGTEAFF	TGCGCCAGCAGCCATTCCGGGACTGAAGCTTTCTTT
TRBD1	.	TRBV6-1	TRBJ2-3	CASSWTGDPTDTQYF	TGTGCCAGCAGTTGGACAGGCGATCCCACAGATACGCAGTATTTT
TRBD2	large	TRBV4-2	TRBJ2-1	CASSQRDGGDPNYNEQFF	TGTGCCAGCAGCCAGAGAGATGGGGGGGACCCCAATTACAATGAGCAGTTCTTC
.	.	TRBV6-6	TRBJ2-3	CASSYSGTDTQYF	TGTGCCAGCAGTTACTCGGGGACAGATACGCAGTATTTT
.	.	TRBV28	TRBJ2-3	CASSLKLSTDTQYF	TGTGCCAGCAGTTTAAAGCTTAGCACAGATACGCAGTATTTT
.	.	TRBV10-3	TRBJ2-7	CAISHPSGALPSYEQYF	TGTGCCATCAGCCATCCTTCGGGGGCCCTCCCATCCTACGAGCAGTACTTC
.	many	TRBV7-6	TRBJ2-2	CASSLVVNGELFF	TGTGCCAGCAGCTTAGTGGTGAACGGGGAGCTGTTTTTT